A selection of T cell receptor beta chains follows, all from one sample in a study of T cell clones after liver transplantation. TCRdb's table, derived via immunoSEQ multiplex PCR, lists solely in-frame clones and lacks some. The table lists about 99,000 clones, roughly 80% of them singletons. This material consisted of CD4+ T cells from blood, taken approximately 45 months after liver transplant. The receptors come from a human patient who received a liver transplant. Some of the T cells may derive from the graft donor. The CDR3 runs from the conserved cysteine through the conserved F or W. The D gene is left open where the match is weak. Only some rows state a clone size, as once, few, many or a class for expanded clones.

d_call: NA; j_call: TRBJ2-7; clone_size: NA; v_call: TRBV21-1; cdr3_nt: TGTGCCAGCAGCAAAGATGGAAACAGGGCCGTCGAGCAGTACTTC; cdr3_aa: CASSKDGNRAVEQYF
d_call: NA; j_call: TRBJ1-6; clone_size: once; v_call: TRBV7-9; cdr3_nt: TGTGCCAGCAGCTTGGACAGAAATTCACCCCTCCACTTT; cdr3_aa: CASSLDRNSPLHF
d_call: NA; j_call: TRBJ2-7; clone_size: NA; v_call: TRBV4-1; cdr3_nt: TGCGCCAGCAGCCAACAGGACGTCGGGACCTACGAGCAGTACTTC; cdr3_aa: CASSQQDVGTYEQYF
d_call: NA; j_call: TRBJ2-5; clone_size: NA; v_call: TRBV19; cdr3_nt: TGTGCCAGTAGTATAGATGGAACCCCGTCCACCCAGTACTTC; cdr3_aa: CASSIDGTPSTQYF
d_call: NA; j_call: TRBJ1-5; clone_size: NA; v_call: TRBV2; cdr3_nt: TGTGCCAGCAGTGAAGGGGCGGTGAGCAATCAGCCCCAGCATTTT; cdr3_aa: CASSEGAVSNQPQHF
d_call: TRBD2; j_call: TRBJ2-7; clone_size: NA; v_call: TRBV6-5; cdr3_nt: TGTGCCAGCAGTTCTCGACTAGCGGGGGGGTACGAGCAGTACTTC; cdr3_aa: CASSSRLAGGYEQYF
d_call: NA; j_call: TRBJ1-2; clone_size: NA; v_call: TRBV7-9; cdr3_nt: TGTGCCAGCAGCTTCGGCAGCTATGGCTACACCTTC; cdr3_aa: CASSFGSYGYTF
d_call: NA; j_call: TRBJ2-7; clone_size: NA; v_call: TRBV14; cdr3_nt: TGTGCCAGCAGCCCACTTCCCCACGAGCAGTACTTC; cdr3_aa: CASSPLPHEQYF
d_call: TRBD1; j_call: TRBJ1-2; clone_size: few; v_call: TRBV5-6; cdr3_nt: TGTGCCAGCAGCTTGGGGGGGACAGCAACGAACTATGGCTACACCTTC; cdr3_aa: CASSLGGTATNYGYTF
d_call: NA; j_call: TRBJ1-1; clone_size: NA; v_call: TRBV19; cdr3_nt: TGTGCCAGTAGTGACCAGTGGGCCGCTATCGAAGCTTTCTTT; cdr3_aa: CASSDQWAAIEAFF
d_call: NA; j_call: TRBJ1-6; clone_size: NA; v_call: TRBV6-4; cdr3_nt: TGTGCCAGCAGTGACTTCCCAGGGAGGCCTTCACCCCTCCACTTT; cdr3_aa: CASSDFPGRPSPLHF
d_call: NA; j_call: TRBJ1-4; clone_size: NA; v_call: TRBV7-2; cdr3_nt: TGTGCCAGCAGCACGGCTGGGCCGGTGGACAAACTGTTTTTT; cdr3_aa: CASSTAGPVDKLFF
d_call: TRBD2; j_call: TRBJ2-7; clone_size: NA; v_call: TRBV5-1; cdr3_nt: TGCGCCAGCAGCCCAAGCGGGGGGCCTACGAGCGAGCAGTACTTC; cdr3_aa: CASSPSGGPTSEQYF
d_call: TRBD2; j_call: TRBJ2-3; clone_size: NA; v_call: TRBV7-9; cdr3_nt: TGTGCCAGCAGCTCCCTAGCGGGGGATTCAGATACGCAGTATTTT; cdr3_aa: CASSSLAGDSDTQYF
d_call: TRBD2; j_call: TRBJ2-7; clone_size: NA; v_call: TRBV7-6; cdr3_nt: TGTGCCAGCAGCCGAGGGCGGGAGGGCTCCTACGAGCAGTACTTC; cdr3_aa: CASSRGREGSYEQYF
d_call: NA; j_call: TRBJ1-5; clone_size: few; v_call: TRBV2; cdr3_nt: TGTGCCAGCACTCCCTCCCTGAGCCATAGCAATCAGCCCCAGCATTTT; cdr3_aa: CASTPSLSHSNQPQHF
d_call: NA; j_call: TRBJ1-5; clone_size: NA; v_call: TRBV18; cdr3_nt: TGTGCCAGCTCACAGTACGGAGACTTTAATCAGCCCCAGCATTTT; cdr3_aa: CASSQYGDFNQPQHF
d_call: TRBD1; j_call: TRBJ2-1; clone_size: once; v_call: TRBV7-3; cdr3_nt: TGTGCCAGCAGCTCGACAGGGTTGCCCTACAATGAGCAGTTCTTC; cdr3_aa: CASSSTGLPYNEQFF
d_call: TRBD1; j_call: TRBJ1-2; clone_size: few; v_call: TRBV2; cdr3_nt: TGTGCCAGGGGACAGGGGTCCTATGGCTACACCTTC; cdr3_aa: CARGQGSYGYTF
d_call: NA; j_call: TRBJ2-7; clone_size: once; v_call: TRBV2; cdr3_nt: TGTGCCAGCGGGGGCGGTAATGGCTACGAGCAGTACTTC; cdr3_aa: CASGGGNGYEQYF
d_call: TRBD2; j_call: TRBJ2-1; clone_size: once; v_call: TRBV27; cdr3_nt: TGTGCCAGCAAAGGACTAGCGGAGGGGAATGAGCAGTTCTTC; cdr3_aa: CASKGLAEGNEQFF
d_call: NA; j_call: TRBJ2-7; clone_size: NA; v_call: TRBV9; cdr3_nt: TGTGCCAGCAGCTTAGACGAGGTAATAGCCGAGCAGTACTTC; cdr3_aa: CASSLDEVIAEQYF
d_call: NA; j_call: TRBJ1-2; clone_size: NA; v_call: TRBV28; cdr3_nt: TGTGCCACGCAAGGTCTAGATGGCTACACCTTC; cdr3_aa: CATQGLDGYTF
d_call: NA; j_call: TRBJ2-7; clone_size: NA; v_call: TRBV28; cdr3_nt: TGTGCCAGCAGTTTATCGAGAGAGCAGTACTTC; cdr3_aa: CASSLSREQYF
d_call: TRBD1; j_call: TRBJ1-5; clone_size: NA; v_call: TRBV7-8; cdr3_nt: TGTGCCAGCAGCTCTTCCGGGACAGGGAATCAGCCCCAGCATTTT; cdr3_aa: CASSSSGTGNQPQHF